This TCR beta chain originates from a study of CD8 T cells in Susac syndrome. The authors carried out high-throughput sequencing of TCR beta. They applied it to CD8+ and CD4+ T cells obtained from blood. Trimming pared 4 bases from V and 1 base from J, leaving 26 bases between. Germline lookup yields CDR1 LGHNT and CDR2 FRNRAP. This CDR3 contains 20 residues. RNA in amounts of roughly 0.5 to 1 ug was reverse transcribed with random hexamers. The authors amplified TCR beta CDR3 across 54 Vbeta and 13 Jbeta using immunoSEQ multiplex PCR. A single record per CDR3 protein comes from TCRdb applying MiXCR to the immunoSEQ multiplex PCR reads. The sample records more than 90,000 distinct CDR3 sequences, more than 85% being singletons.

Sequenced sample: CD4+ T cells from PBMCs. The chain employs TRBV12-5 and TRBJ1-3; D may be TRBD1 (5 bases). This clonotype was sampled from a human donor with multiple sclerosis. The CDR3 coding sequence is TGTGCTAGTGGTTCAAGTATTGGGGGAGGCGTCTTTGGTTCTGGAAACACCATATATTTT. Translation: CASGSSIGGGVFGSGNTIYF.